This TCR beta chain was recorded in a study of T cell responses to AZD1222 COVID-19 vaccine. Repertoires were generated with immunoSEQ multiplex PCR, while TCRdb's copy carries only in-frame clones and drops some. Of 30,000 to 40,000 clones listed, more than 75% were seen once; the top ten hold about 4.5%. It was second doses at about 4 or about 12 weeks that were pooled. Trimming took off 3 bases at V and 9 bases at J, with 10 bases between the two ends. The CDR3 extends over 12 amino acids. Germline values: CDR1 SGHTA, CDR2 FQGNSA. The sequence was obtained from an adult who received the AZD1222 COVID-19 vaccine. V gene TRBV7-2 combines with J gene TRBJ2-3; D may be TRBD2 (5 bases). Sequences were derived from peripheral blood, sampled 28 days after the second AZD1222 dose. The CDR3 DNA reads as TGTGCCAGCAGCTTCGAGGGTCGGACGCAGTATTTT. Residues: CASSFEGRTQYF.